The present T cell receptor (beta chain) was sequenced within a study of CD8 T cells in Susac syndrome. Reverse transcription of about 0.5 to 1 ug RNA used random hexamers. TCRdb independently ran MiXCR on the immunoSEQ multiplex PCR reads; one entry per CDR3 protein. The sample contains roughly 200,000 distinct CDR3 sequences, approximately 94% of which appear only once. The sample was CD4+ T cells from PBMCs. The source is a human donor in good health.

In nucleotides, the CDR3 is TGCAGCGTTTCTCAGGGACCCGAGACCCAGTACTTC. Protein product: CSVSQGPETQYF. The V and J genes are TRBV29-1 and TRBJ2-5; the D gene could be TRBD1 or TRBD2 (5 bases each). The CDR3 loop spans 12 amino acids. The germline CDR1 and CDR2 sequences are SQVTM and ANQGSEA. Trimming took off 5 bases at V and 5 bases at J, with 12 bases between the two ends.